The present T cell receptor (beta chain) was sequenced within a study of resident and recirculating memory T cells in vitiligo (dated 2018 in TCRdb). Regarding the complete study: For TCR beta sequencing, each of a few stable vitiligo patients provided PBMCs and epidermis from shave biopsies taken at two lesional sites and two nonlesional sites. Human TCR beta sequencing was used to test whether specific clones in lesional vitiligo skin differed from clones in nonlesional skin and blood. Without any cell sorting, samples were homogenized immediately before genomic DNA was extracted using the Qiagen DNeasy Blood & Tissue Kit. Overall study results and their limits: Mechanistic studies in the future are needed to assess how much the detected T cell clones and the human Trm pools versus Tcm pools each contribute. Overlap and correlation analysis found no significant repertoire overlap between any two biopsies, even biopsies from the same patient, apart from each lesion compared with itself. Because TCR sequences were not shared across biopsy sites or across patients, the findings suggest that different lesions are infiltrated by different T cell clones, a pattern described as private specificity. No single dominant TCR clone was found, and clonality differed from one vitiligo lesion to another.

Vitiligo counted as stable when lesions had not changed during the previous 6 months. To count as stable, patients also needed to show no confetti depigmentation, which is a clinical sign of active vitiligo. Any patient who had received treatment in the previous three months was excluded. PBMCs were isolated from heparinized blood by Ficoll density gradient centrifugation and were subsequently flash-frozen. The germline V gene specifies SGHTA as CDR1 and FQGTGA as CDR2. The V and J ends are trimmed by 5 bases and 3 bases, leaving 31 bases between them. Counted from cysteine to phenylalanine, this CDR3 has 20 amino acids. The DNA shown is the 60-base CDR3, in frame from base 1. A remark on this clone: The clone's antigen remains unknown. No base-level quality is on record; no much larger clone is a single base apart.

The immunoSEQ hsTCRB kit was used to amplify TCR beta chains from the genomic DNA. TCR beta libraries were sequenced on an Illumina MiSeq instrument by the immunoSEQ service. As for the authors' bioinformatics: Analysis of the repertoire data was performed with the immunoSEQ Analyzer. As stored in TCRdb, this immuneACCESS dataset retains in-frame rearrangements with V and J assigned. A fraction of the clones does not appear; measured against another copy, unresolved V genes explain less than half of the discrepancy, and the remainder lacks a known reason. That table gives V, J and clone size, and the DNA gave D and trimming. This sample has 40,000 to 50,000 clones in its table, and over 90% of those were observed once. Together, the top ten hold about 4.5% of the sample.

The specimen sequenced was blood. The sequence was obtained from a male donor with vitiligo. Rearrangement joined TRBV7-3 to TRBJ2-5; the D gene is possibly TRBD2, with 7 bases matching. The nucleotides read TGTGCCAGCAGCACGGAGGGGGAGCTCGAGAGCGGGACCGGCAAAGAGACCCAGTACTTC. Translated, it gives CASSTEGELESGTGKETQYF.